This T cell receptor (beta chain) was captured in a study of blood T cell repertoires in COVID-19. Some clones are missing from TCRdb's copy, which holds only in-frame ones; the method was immunoSEQ multiplex PCR. The sample comprises over 400,000 clones, roughly 91% of which are singletons, and around 7.8% rests with the top ten. Germline CDR1 is LGHDT and CDR2 is YNNKEL (reference sequence). The V gene end was trimmed by 5 bases and the J gene end by 2 bases; junction bases not matched to a gene: 14. This CDR3 spans 18 amino acids. The sequencing sample was made of peripheral blood. The TCR sequence derives from a woman between 50 and 59 years old with COVID-19, enrolled during active disease. The rearrangement links TRBV3-1 (or the pseudogene TRBV3-2) to TRBJ2-7; 11 bases align to TRBD2. Here the CDR3 reads CASSSRKLAGDSPYEQYF. CDR3 nucleotide sequence: TGTGCCAGCAGCTCCAGGAAACTAGCGGGGGATAGTCCCTACGAGCAGTACTTC.